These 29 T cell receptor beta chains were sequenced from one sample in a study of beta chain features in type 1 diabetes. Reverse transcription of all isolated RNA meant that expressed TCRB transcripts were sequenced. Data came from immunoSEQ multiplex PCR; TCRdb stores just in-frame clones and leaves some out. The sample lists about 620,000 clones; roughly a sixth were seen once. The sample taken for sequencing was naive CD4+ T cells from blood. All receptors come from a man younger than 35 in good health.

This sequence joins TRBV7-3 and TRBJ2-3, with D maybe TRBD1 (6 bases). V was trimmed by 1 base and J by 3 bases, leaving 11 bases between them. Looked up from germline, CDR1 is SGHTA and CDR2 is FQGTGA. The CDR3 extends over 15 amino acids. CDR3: CASSLMGRGTDTQYF. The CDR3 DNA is TGTGCCAGCAGCTTAATGGGCAGGGGTACAGATACGCAGTATTTT.

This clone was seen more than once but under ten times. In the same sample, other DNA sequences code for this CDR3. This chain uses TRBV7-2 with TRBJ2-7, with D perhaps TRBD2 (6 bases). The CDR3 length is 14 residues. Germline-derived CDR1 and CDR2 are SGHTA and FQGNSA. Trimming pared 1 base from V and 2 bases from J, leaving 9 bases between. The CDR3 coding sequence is TGTGCCAGCAGCTTAGTGCCGGGAGCCTACGAGCAGTACTTC. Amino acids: CASSLVPGAYEQYF.

CDR3 sequence reads: CASSVLVEQYF. The DNA for the CDR3 is TGTGCCAGCAGCGTCTTGGTCGAGCAGTACTTC. J is TRBJ2-7 and V is TRBV2; D is uncertain. The germline V gene encodes CDR1 SNHLY and CDR2 FYNNEI. CDR3 size: 11 residues. The ends were cut back, 6 bases at V and 6 bases at J, with 9 bases in the middle.

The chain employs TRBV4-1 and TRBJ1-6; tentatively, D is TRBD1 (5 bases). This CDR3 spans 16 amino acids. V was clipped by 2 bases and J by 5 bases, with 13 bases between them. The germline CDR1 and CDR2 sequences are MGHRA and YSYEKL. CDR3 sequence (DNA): TGCGCCAGCAGCCAACTGCGGACACCCCATAATTCACCCCTCCACTTT. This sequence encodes CASSQLRTPHNSPLHF.

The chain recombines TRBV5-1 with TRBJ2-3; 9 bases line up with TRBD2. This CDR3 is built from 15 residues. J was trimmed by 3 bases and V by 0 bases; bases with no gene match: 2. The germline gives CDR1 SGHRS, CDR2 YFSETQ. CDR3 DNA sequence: TGCGCCAGCAGCTTGGCGACTAGCGGTACAGATACGCAGTATTTT. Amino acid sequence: CASSLATSGTDTQYF.

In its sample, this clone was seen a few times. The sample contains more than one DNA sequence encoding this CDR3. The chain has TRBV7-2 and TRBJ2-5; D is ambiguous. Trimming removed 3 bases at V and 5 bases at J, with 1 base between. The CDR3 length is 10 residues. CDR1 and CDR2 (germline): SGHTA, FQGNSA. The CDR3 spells CASSLETQYF. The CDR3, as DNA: TGTGCCAGCAGCTTGGAGACCCAGTACTTC.

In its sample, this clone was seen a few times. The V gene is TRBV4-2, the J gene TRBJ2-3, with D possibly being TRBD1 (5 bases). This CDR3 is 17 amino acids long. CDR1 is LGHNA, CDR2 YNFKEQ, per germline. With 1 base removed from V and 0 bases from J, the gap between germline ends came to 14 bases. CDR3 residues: CASSQASRTSSTDTQYF. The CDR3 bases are TGTGCCAGCAGCCAAGCCTCGCGGACATCAAGCACAGATACGCAGTATTTT.

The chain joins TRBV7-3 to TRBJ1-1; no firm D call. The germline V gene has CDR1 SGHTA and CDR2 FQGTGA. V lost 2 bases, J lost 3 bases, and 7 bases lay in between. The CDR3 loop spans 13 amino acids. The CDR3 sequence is CASSLLVDTEAFF. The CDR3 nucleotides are TGTGCCAGCAGCTTACTAGTGGACACTGAAGCTTTCTTT.

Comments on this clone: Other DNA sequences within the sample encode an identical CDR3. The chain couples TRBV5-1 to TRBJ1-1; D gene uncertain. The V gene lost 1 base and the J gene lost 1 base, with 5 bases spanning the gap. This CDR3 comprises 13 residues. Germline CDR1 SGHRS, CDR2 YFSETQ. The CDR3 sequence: CASSLTGNTEAFF. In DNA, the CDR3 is TGCGCCAGCAGCTTGACGGGGAACACTGAAGCTTTCTTT.

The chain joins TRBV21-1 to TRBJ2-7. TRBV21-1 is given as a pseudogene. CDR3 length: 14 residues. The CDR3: CASSKDGSPYEQYF. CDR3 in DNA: TGTGCCAGCAGCAAAGATGGAAGTCCCTACGAGCAGTACTTC.

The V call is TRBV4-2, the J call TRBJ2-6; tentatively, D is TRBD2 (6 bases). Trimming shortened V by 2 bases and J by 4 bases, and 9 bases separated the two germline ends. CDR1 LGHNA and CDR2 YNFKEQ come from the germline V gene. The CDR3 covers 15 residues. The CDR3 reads CASSQLGGGANVLTF. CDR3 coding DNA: TGTGCCAGCAGCCAATTGGGAGGCGGGGCCAACGTCCTGACTTTC.

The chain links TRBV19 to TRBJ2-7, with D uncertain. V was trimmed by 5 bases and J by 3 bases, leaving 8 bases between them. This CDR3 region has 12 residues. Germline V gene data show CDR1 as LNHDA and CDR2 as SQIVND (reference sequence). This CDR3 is CASSRNFYEQYF. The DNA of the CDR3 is TGTGCCAGTAGTCGGAACTTCTACGAGCAGTACTTC.

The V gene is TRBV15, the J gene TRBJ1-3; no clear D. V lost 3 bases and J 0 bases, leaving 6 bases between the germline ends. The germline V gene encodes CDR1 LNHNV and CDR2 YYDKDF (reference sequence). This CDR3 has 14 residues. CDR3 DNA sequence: TGTGCCACCAGCAGCCGGACCTCTGGAAACACCATATATTTT. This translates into CATSSRTSGNTIYF.

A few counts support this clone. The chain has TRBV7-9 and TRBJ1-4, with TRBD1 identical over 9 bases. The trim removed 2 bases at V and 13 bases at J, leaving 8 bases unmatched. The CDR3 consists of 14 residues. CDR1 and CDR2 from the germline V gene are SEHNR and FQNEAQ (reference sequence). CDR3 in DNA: TGTGCCAGCAGCTTAAGACAGGGGGGGACCTCACTGTTTTTT. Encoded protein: CASSLRQGGTSLFF.

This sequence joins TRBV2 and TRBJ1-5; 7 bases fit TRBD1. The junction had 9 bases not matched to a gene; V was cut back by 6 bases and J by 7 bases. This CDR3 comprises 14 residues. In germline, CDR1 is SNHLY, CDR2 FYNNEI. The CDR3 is CASSAQGLRQPQHF. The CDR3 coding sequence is TGTGCCAGCAGCGCACAGGGGCTTAGGCAGCCCCAGCATTTT.

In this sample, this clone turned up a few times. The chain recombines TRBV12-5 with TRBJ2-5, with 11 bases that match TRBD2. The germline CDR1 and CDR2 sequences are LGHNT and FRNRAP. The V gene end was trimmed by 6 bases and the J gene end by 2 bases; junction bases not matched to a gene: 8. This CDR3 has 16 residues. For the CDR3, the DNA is TGTGCTAGTGGCCTTAGCCTAGCGGGGGGACAAGAGACCCAGTACTTC. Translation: CASGLSLAGGQETQYF.

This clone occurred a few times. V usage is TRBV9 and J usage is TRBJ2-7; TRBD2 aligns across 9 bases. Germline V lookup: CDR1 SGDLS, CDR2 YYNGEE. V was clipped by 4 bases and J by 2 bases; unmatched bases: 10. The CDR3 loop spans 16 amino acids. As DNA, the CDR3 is TGTGCCAGCAGCTTAAGAGATCTAGCGGGGACCTACGAGCAGTACTTC. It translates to CASSLRDLAGTYEQYF. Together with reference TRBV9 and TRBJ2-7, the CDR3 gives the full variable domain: DSGVTQTPKHLITATGQRVTLRCSPRSGDLSVYWYQQSLDQGLQFLIQYYNGEERAKGNILERFSAQQFPDLHSELNLSSLELGDSALYFCASSLRDLAGTYEQYFGPGTRLTVT.

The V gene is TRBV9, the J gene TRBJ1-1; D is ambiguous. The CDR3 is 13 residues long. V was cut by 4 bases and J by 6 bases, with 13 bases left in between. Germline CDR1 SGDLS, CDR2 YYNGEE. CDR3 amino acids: CASSPSFNAEAFF. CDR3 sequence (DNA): TGTGCCAGCAGCCCCTCGTTTAACGCTGAAGCTTTCTTT.

In DNA, the CDR3 is TGTGCCAGCAGTGGCGACAGGGGAGGCAATCAGCCCCAGCATTTT. The encoded protein is CASSGDRGGNQPQHF. The gene calls are TRBV2 and TRBJ1-5; the match to TRBD1 covers 8 bases. The CDR3 totals 15 residues. Trimming at V came to 4 bases and at J to 2 bases, leaving 4 bases not matched to a gene. Germline values: CDR1 SNHLY, CDR2 FYNNEI.

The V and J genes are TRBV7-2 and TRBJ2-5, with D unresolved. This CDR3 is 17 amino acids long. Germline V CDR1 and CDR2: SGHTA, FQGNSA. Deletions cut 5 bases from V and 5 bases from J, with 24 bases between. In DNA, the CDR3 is TGTGCCAGCAGCGCCCGAGGCAAGTTAATGACGAGGGAGACCCAGTACTTC. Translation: CASSARGKLMTRETQYF.

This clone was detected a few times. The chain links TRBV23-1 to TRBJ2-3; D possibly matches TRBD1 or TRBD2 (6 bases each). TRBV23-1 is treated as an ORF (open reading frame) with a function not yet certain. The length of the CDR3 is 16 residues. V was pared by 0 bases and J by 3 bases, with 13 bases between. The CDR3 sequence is CASSQSRGRRTDTQYF. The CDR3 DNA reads TGCGCCAGCAGTCAATCCCGGGGGCGGAGAACAGATACGCAGTATTTT.

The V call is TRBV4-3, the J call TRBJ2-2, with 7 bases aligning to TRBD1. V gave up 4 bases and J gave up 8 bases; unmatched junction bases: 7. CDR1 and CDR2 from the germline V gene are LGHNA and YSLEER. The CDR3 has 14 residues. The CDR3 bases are TGCGCCAGCAGCCTCACAGGGGCGAAGGGGGAGCTGTTTTTT. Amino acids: CASSLTGAKGELFF.

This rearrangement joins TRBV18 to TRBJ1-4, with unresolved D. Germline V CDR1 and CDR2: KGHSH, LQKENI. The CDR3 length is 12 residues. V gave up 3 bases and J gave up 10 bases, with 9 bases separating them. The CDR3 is CASSPDSGKLFF. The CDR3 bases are TGTGCCAGCTCACCCGACTCCGGAAAACTGTTTTTT. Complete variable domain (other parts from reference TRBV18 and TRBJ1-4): NAGVMQNPRHLVRRRGQEARLRCSPMKGHSHVYWYRQLPEEGLKFMVYLQKENIIDESGMPKERFSAEFPKEGPSILRIQQVVRGDSAAYFCASSPDSGKLFFGSGTQLSVL.

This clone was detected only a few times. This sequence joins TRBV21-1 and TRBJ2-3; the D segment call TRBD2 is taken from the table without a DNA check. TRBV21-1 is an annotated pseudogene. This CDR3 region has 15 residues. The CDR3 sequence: CASSKREQAVDTQYF. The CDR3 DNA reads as TGTGCCAGCAGCAAGCGGGAACAGGCCGTTGATACGCAGTATTTT.

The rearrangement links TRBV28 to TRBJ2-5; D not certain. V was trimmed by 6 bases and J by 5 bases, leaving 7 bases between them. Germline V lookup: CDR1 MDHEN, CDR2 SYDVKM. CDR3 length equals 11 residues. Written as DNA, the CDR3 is TGTGCCAGCAGGGCCGGGGAGACCCAGTACTTC. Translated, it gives CASRAGETQYF.

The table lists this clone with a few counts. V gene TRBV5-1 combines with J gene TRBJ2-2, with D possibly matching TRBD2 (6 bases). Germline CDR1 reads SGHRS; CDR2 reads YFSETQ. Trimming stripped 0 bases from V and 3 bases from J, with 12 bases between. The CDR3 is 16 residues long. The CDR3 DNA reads TGCGCCAGCAGCTTGGTCGGCGGGGCGTACACCGGGGAGCTGTTTTTT. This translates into CASSLVGGAYTGELFF.

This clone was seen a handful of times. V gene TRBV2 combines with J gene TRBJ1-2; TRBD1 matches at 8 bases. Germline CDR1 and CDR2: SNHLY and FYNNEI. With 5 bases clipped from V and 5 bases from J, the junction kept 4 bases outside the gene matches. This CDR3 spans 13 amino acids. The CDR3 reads CASSPGQEYGYTF. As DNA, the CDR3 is TGTGCCAGCAGTCCGGGACAGGAGTATGGCTACACCTTC.

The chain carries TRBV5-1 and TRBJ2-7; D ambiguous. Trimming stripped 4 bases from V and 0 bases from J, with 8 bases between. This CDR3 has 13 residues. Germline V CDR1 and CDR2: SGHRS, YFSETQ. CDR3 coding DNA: TGCGCCAGCAGCCAGGTTGGCTCCTACGAGCAGTACTTC. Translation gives CASSQVGSYEQYF.

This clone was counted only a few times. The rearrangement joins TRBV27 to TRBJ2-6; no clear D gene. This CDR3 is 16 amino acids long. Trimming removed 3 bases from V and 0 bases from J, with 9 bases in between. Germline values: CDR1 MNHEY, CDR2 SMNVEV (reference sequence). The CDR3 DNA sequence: TGTGCCAGCAGTTTCGGCGCCGTCTCTGGGGCCAACGTCCTGACTTTC. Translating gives CASSFGAVSGANVLTF. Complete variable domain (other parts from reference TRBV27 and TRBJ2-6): EAQVTQNPRYLITVTGKKLTVTCSQNMNHEYMSWYRQDPGLGLRQIYYSMNVEVTDKGDVPEGYKVSRKEKRNFPLILESPSPNQTSLYFCASSFGAVSGANVLTFGAGSRLTVL.